Listed below are T cell receptor beta chains from one sample, sequenced in a study of beta chain features in type 1 diabetes. Profiled with immunoSEQ multiplex PCR; TCRdb holds only in-frame clones, not every one. This table holds a few hundred thousand clones, approximately 14% found once. The sequenced sample was naive CD4+ T cells from blood. Receptor source: a young man in good health. Each CDR3 is given with its conserved first and last residue. A D gene is named only where the DNA matches it firmly. Where a row states a size, it is once, few, many or the class of an expanded clone; other rows omit it.

v_gene,d_gene,j_gene,abundance,CDR3aa,CDR3nt
TRBV7-2,-,TRBJ2-1,few,CASSSQTSSNEQFF,TGTGCCAGCAGCTCCCAGACTAGTTCCAATGAGCAGTTCTTC
TRBV30,-,TRBJ2-6,few,CAWSPVGSGANVLTF,TGTGCCTGGAGTCCCGTCGGCTCTGGGGCCAACGTCCTGACTTTC
TRBV28,TRBD1,TRBJ1-4,few,CASSFLTGMNEKLFF,TGTGCCAGCAGTTTCCTGACAGGGATGAATGAAAAACTGTTTTTT
TRBV7-2,-,TRBJ1-2,few,CASSPYVLGFLDGYTF,TGTGCCAGCAGCCCCTACGTGTTGGGTTTTTTGGATGGCTACACCTTC
TRBV9,-,TRBJ2-5,few,CASSVETTTGTQYF,TGTGCCAGCAGCGTAGAGACTACCACGGGGACCCAGTACTTC
TRBV11-2,-,TRBJ2-1,-,CASRPPGRGSNEQFF,TGTGCCAGCAGGCCGCCGGGCAGGGGAAGCAATGAGCAGTTCTTC
TRBV5-1,-,TRBJ1-5,-,CASSLDGTPDQPQHF,TGCGCCAGCAGCTTGGACGGGACACCAGATCAGCCCCAGCATTTT
TRBV5-4,TRBD2,TRBJ2-3,-,CASSIPQAGGYTDTQYF,TGTGCCAGCAGTATTCCGCAAGCGGGGGGCTACACAGATACGCAGTATTTT
TRBV6-6,-,TRBJ1-1,-,CASSYQNTEAFF,TGTGCCAGCAGTTACCAGAACACTGAAGCTTTCTTT
TRBV7-7,-,TRBJ2-7,few,CASSLDSGYEQYF,TGTGCCAGCAGCTTAGACTCTGGCTACGAGCAGTACTTC
TRBV7-2,-,TRBJ2-2,few,CASSLVGAFVVENTGELFF,TGTGCCAGCAGCTTAGTAGGGGCTTTTGTGGTGGAGAACACCGGGGAGCTGTTTTTT
TRBV18,TRBD1,TRBJ1-2,-,CASSRDRESYGYTF,TGTGCCAGCTCACGGGACAGGGAGTCGTATGGCTACACCTTC
TRBV2,-,TRBJ2-3,-,CASSVTDTQYF,TGTGCCAGCAGTGTAACAGATACGCAGTATTTT
TRBV14,TRBD2,TRBJ2-5,-,CASSGTRAGILQETQYF,TGTGCCAGCAGCGGTACCAGAGCGGGGATACTCCAAGAGACCCAGTACTTC
TRBV5-6,-,TRBJ2-4,-,CASSLSTTRNYF,TGTGCCAGCAGCTTGTCTACGACTAGAAACTACTTC
TRBV7-9,TRBD1,TRBJ2-3,few,CARQGGTDTQYF,TGTGCCAGACAGGGGGGCACAGATACGCAGTATTTT
TRBV7-6,TRBD1,TRBJ1-6,-,CASSLRYRQGGDRALHF,TGTGCCAGCAGCTTAAGGTACCGACAGGGCGGAGATCGGGCCCTCCACTTT
TRBV7-3,TRBD1,TRBJ1-1,few,CASSPGQGDTEAFF,TGTGCCAGCAGCCCGGGACAGGGAGACACTGAAGCTTTCTTT
TRBV20-1,-,TRBJ2-5,few,CSARREETQYF,TGCAGTGCTCGCAGGGAAGAGACCCAGTACTTC
TRBV10-3,-,TRBJ2-5,few,CAISGAAGPETQYF,TGTGCCATCAGTGGCGCGGCGGGCCCAGAGACCCAGTACTTC
TRBV7-9,TRBD2,TRBJ2-3,few,CASSLSAKREDTQYF,TGTGCCAGCAGCTTATCGGCGAAGCGGGAGGATACGCAGTATTTT
TRBV5-1,TRBD2,TRBJ2-2,-,CASSGNSGVNTGELFF,TGCGCCAGCAGCGGGAATAGCGGGGTGAACACCGGGGAGCTGTTTTTT
TRBV7-2,-,TRBJ1-5,few,CASSPRTASNQPQHF,TGTGCCAGCAGCCCCAGGACAGCGAGCAATCAGCCCCAGCATTTT
TRBV7-9,-,TRBJ2-2,-,CASSLTAGGELFF,TGTGCCAGCAGCTTAACAGCCGGCGGGGAGCTGTTTTTT
TRBV5-4,-,TRBJ2-3,-,CASSRIFGDTQYF,TGTGCCAGCAGCCGAATTTTCGGCGATACGCAGTATTTT
TRBV14,-,TRBJ2-4,few,CASSQVEGFAKNIQYF,TGTGCCAGCAGCCAGGTTGAGGGGTTTGCCAAAAACATTCAGTACTTC
TRBV7-2,-,TRBJ2-1,-,CASSPQAVLGEQFF,TGTGCCAGCAGCCCCCAGGCAGTCCTCGGTGAGCAGTTCTTC
TRBV5-6,TRBD2,TRBJ2-7,-,CASKQRGTPWEQYF,TGTGCCAGCAAACAGCGGGGGACTCCTTGGGAGCAGTACTTC